These T cell receptor beta chains were read from a single sample in a study of T cells in Graves' hyperthyroidism and ophthalmopathy. One entry per CDR3 protein results from TCRdb running MiXCR on the multiplex PCR reads. The sample lists around 350,000 distinct CDR3 sequences, approximately 15% seen once, with roughly a fifth in the top ten. What was sequenced was blood. The receptor source for this set is a woman aged 25 to 39 with Graves' ophthalmopathy. The CDR3 runs from the conserved cysteine through the conserved F or W. A D gene is named only where the DNA matches it firmly. Rows may omit the clone size; those that give it use once, few, many or a size class.

many,TRBV5-4,.,TRBJ2-2,TGTGCCAGCAGCCGGGGGACGGCGAACACCGGGGAGCTGTTTTTT,CASSRGTANTGELFF
.,TRBV4-2,TRBD1,TRBJ2-4,TGTGCCAGCAGCCAAGGCGAGGGGGCCAACCTAGCCAAAAACATTCAGTACTTC,CASSQGEGANLAKNIQYF
many,TRBV12-3/TRBV12-4,TRBD1,TRBJ2-7,TGTGCCAGCACCCATGGGACAGTTGACTACGAGCAGTACTTC,CASTHGTVDYEQYF
many,TRBV12-3/TRBV12-4,.,TRBJ1-1,TGTGCCAGCAGTTTATCAAGGGGAGGCACTGAAGCTTTCTTT,CASSLSRGGTEAFF
.,TRBV20-1,TRBD2,TRBJ2-2,TGCAGTGCCCCTGGGGGGGAGCCCACCGGGGAGCTGTTTTTT,CSAPGGEPTGELFF
many,TRBV3-1,TRBD2,TRBJ2-1,TGTGCCAGCAGTTACTTAGCGGGGGGGCTTCGTGAGCAGTTCTTC,CASSYLAGGLREQFF
.,TRBV19,.,TRBJ1-1,TGTGCCAGTAGTATAGCCAGGAGTTACATGAACACTGAAGCTTTCTTT,CASSIARSYMNTEAFF
many,TRBV6-1,TRBD1,TRBJ2-7,TGTGCCAGCATCTTAGGACAGGGTCGGTACTTC,CASILGQGRYF
.,TRBV11-2,.,TRBJ2-1,TGTGCCAGCAGCTCGGACGGCTCCTACAATGAGCAGTTCTTC,CASSSDGSYNEQFF
many,TRBV18,.,TRBJ2-7,TGTGCCAGCTCACCACTGGTACAAGAGAGCGAGCAGTACTTC,CASSPLVQESEQYF
many,TRBV7-8,TRBD2,TRBJ2-3,TGTGCCAGCAGCTTCTTTACTAGCGTCCCAGATACGCAGTATTTT,CASSFFTSVPDTQYF
many,TRBV2,.,TRBJ2-3,TGTGCCAGCAGCAGTGTACTCACAGATACGCAGTATTTT,CASSSVLTDTQYF
many,TRBV7-8,.,TRBJ2-7,TGTGCCAGCAGCTTAGCGCGCCGGGCCGCTCTCACCTACGAGCAGTACTTC,CASSLARRAALTYEQYF
many,TRBV7-2,.,TRBJ2-7,TGTGCCAGCAGCATTGACAGTCGACGAGGGAGGCTATACGAGCAGTACTTC,CASSIDSRRGRLYEQYF
many,TRBV18,.,TRBJ2-7,TGTGCCAGCTCACGTTTTGCGCGGGTTCTTGGGGACTACGAGCAGTACTTC,CASSRFARVLGDYEQYF
.,TRBV6-2/TRBV6-3,.,TRBJ2-3,TGTGCCAGCAGTGACTCGAACAGTCCAGATACGCAGTATTTT,CASSDSNSPDTQYF
many,TRBV29-1,.,TRBJ1-1,TGCAGCGTTGAAGATGGGGGGTACACTGAAGCTTTCTTT,CSVEDGGYTEAFF
many,TRBV28,.,TRBJ1-1,TGTGCCAGCAGTTCCCGGTACAGGGTGAGGATGAACACTGAAGCTTTCTTT,CASSSRYRVRMNTEAFF
few,TRBV20-1,.,TRBJ1-4,TGCAGTGCTCGGCGGCCAGCAACTAATGAAAAACTGTTTTTT,CSARRPATNEKLFF
many,TRBV30,.,TRBJ2-5,TGTGCCTGGAGTCCGAGGGCAGGGGTGATGGGTAGGCAAGAGACCCAGTACTTC,CAWSPRAGVMGRQETQYF
.,TRBV3-1,TRBD1,TRBJ1-6,TGTGCCAGCAGCCCGGGGGGACAGGGGAATTCACCCCTCCACTTT,CASSPGGQGNSPLHF
many,TRBV10-3,.,TRBJ2-6,TGTGCCATCAGGACGGAGGTAATTGCTGGGGCCAACGTCCTGACTTTC,CAIRTEVIAGANVLTF
.,TRBV27,.,TRBJ1-6,TGTGCCAGCACCCCGACAGGTCCCTATAATTCACCCCTCCACTTT,CASTPTGPYNSPLHF
many,TRBV11-2,TRBD1,TRBJ2-2,TGTGCCAGCAGCGACCCTGGGACAGGGGTTACCGGGGAGCTGTTTTTT,CASSDPGTGVTGELFF
many,TRBV7-2,.,TRBJ1-2,TGTGCCAGCACCGCAGGGGACACTCCTTTTTGGTATGGCTACACCTTC,CASTAGDTPFWYGYTF
.,TRBV19,TRBD2,TRBJ2-1,TGTGCCAGTACCGACGGCTCAGCGGGGGGGTACGCGGTGCAGTTCTTC,CASTDGSAGGYAVQFF
many,TRBV6-2/TRBV6-3,.,TRBJ2-1,TGTGCCAGCAGTTACCCATTCACAAGAGAGCAGTTCTTC,CASSYPFTREQFF
many,TRBV30,.,TRBJ2-7,TGTGCCTGGAGTGTACTAATCGAGCAGTACTTC,CAWSVLIEQYF
many,TRBV28,.,TRBJ1-5,TGTGCCAGCACCACCGAGGTTCTGTTTCAGCCCCAGCATTTT,CASTTEVLFQPQHF
few,TRBV6-2/TRBV6-3,.,TRBJ1-2,TGTGCCAGCAGTCAGGGACCTGCCTATGGCTACACCTTC,CASSQGPAYGYTF
.,TRBV28,TRBD2,TRBJ2-3,TGTGCCAGCAGTTTTCGAGCGGGAGGGGATACGCAGTATTTT,CASSFRAGGDTQYF
many,TRBV20-1,.,TRBJ2-7,TGCAGTGCCAGAGACGGGTACGAGCAGTACTTC,CSARDGYEQYF
many,TRBV30,.,TRBJ1-2,TGTGCCTGGAGCGCCGAGGGGGACTACTATGGCTACACCTTC,CAWSAEGDYYGYTF
many,TRBV11-2,TRBD2,TRBJ2-3,TGTGCCAGCAGCTTAGCAGGACGGGGGGGGTCAGATACGCAGTATTTT,CASSLAGRGGSDTQYF
many,TRBV12-3/TRBV12-4,TRBD1,TRBJ1-3,TGTGCCAGCGGGACAGGGCCGGGAGGAAACACCATATATTTT,CASGTGPGGNTIYF
many,TRBV20-1,TRBD1,TRBJ1-4,TGCAGTGCGCCCGGGACAGGAACAACTAATGAAAAACTGTTTTTT,CSAPGTGTTNEKLFF
many,TRBV10-1,.,TRBJ2-1,TGCGCCAGCAGTTACGCCCCGGACTCAGCTGAGCAGTTCTTC,CASSYAPDSAEQFF
many,TRBV15,TRBD2,TRBJ2-1,TGTGCCACCAGCGGCGGGGGGTTCAACAATGAGCAGTTCTTC,CATSGGGFNNEQFF
.,TRBV10-1,.,TRBJ2-3,TGCGCCAGCAGTGAGTTTCCCCTGACCACAGATACGCAGTATTTT,CASSEFPLTTDTQYF
.,TRBV5-5,.,TRBJ2-1,TGTGCCAGCAGCTTGGCGGGGGGCGGGGTTTCATACAATGAGCAGTTCTTC,CASSLAGGGVSYNEQFF
.,TRBV4-1,.,TRBJ2-5,TGCGCCAGCAGCCAAGAAGGAAGGCGGGTGGGAGAGACCCAGTACTTC,CASSQEGRRVGETQYF
many,TRBV20-1,TRBD1,TRBJ1-1,TGCAGCCTAGAGGGGGCCCTGAACACTGAAGCTTTCTTT,CSLEGALNTEAFF
many,TRBV7-9,TRBD1,TRBJ2-7,TGTGCCAGCAGCTTAGCGCCAGGACAGGGTTCCTACGAGCAGTACTTC,CASSLAPGQGSYEQYF
many,TRBV18,TRBD2,TRBJ2-3,TGTGCCAGCTCACCACGGACTAGCGGGGATACGCAGTATTTT,CASSPRTSGDTQYF
many,TRBV27,TRBD1,TRBJ1-5,TGTGCCAGCAGTTCAGGGGGCGGTTTGCCCCAGCATTTT,CASSSGGGLPQHF
many,TRBV6-2/TRBV6-3,.,TRBJ2-3,TGTGCCAGCAACCCGGACTTTCCGACTAACACAGATACGCAGTATTTT,CASNPDFPTNTDTQYF